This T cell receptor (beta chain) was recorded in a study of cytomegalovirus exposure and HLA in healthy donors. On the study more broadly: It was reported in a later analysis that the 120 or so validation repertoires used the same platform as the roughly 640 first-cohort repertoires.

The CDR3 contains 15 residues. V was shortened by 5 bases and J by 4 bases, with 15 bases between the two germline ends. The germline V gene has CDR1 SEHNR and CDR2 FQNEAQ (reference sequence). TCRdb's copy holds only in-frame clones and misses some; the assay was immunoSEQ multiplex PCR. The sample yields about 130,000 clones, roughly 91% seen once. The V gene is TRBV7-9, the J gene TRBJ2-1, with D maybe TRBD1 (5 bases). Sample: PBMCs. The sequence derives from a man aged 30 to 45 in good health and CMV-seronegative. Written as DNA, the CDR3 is TGTGCCAGCAGCCTCAGGGAAATTCAGTACAATGAGCAGTTCTTC. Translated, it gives CASSLREIQYNEQFF.